This passage covers 26 T cell receptor beta chains from one sample sequenced in a study of T cell clonotyping in hematopoietic cell transplantation. The assay was immunoSEQ multiplex PCR, and TCRdb's table has in-frame clones only and misses some. The repertoire holds more than 40,000 clones, with nearly 97% as singletons. The source material was peripheral blood mononuclear cells. Source of these receptors: a man aged 30-40 years in good health. Some clones in this sample may be carry-over from other donors' samples.

This rearrangement joins TRBV6-5 to TRBJ2-5; 7 nucleotides line up with TRBD1. CDR3 size: 15 residues. Germline trimming cut 7 bases from V and 0 bases from J; bases unmatched to any gene: 8. Germline-derived CDR1 and CDR2 are MNHEY and SVGAGI. The CDR3 sequence is CASTSRDSDQETQYF. The CDR3 bases are TGTGCCAGCACCTCACGGGACAGCGACCAAGAGACCCAGTACTTC.

This clone was observed a handful of times. CDR3 bases: TGTGCCAGCAGCTTGACTTCTTACACTGAAGCTTTCTTT. Its translation is CASSLTSYTEAFF. The chain has TRBV13 and TRBJ1-1, with D unclear. Trimming shortened V by 3 bases and J by 3 bases, and 8 bases separated the two germline ends. The CDR3 runs to 13 residues. CDR1 and CDR2 from the germline V gene are PRHDT and FYEKMQ (reference sequence).

Written as DNA, the CDR3 is TGTGCCAGCAGTGACCCAGGGGGTCAGGGCCGAGACACTGAAGCTTTCTTT. Translation gives CASSDPGGQGRDTEAFF. J is TRBJ1-1 and V is TRBV2; 7 nucleotides match TRBD1. Germline CDR1 is SNHLY and CDR2 is FYNNEI. With V trimmed by 3 bases and J by 3 bases, 13 bases remained unmatched. The CDR3 is 17 amino acids.

V and J are TRBV6-4 and TRBJ1-6; 8 bases match TRBD1. The CDR3 contains 15 residues. V shed 5 bases, J shed 4 bases, and the junction held 4 bases outside the gene matches. Germline V gene data show CDR1 as MRHNA and CDR2 as SNTAGT. In nucleotides, the CDR3 is TGTGCCAGCAGTCAAGACAGGGGTTATAATTCACCCCTCCACTTT. Protein: CASSQDRGYNSPLHF.

This chain links TRBV9 with TRBJ1-1; D possibly corresponds to TRBD1 (5 bases). From germline, CDR1 is SGDLS and CDR2 YYNGEE. Trimming left V 0 bases short and J 0 bases short, with 12 bases between. The CDR3 is 16 residues long. CDR3 coding DNA: TGTGCCAGCAGCGTAGCTCCCCCAGGGATGAACACTGAAGCTTTCTTT. Translated, it gives CASSVAPPGMNTEAFF.

The CDR3: CASSLGQGFYEQYF. As DNA, the CDR3 is TGTGCCAGCAGCCTGGGACAGGGTTTCTACGAGCAGTACTTC. The chain carries TRBV13 and TRBJ2-7, with 9 bases lining up with TRBD1. The junction had 5 bases not matched to a gene; V was cut back by 5 bases and J by 3 bases. This CDR3 comprises 14 residues. Germline V gives CDR1 PRHDT, CDR2 FYEKMQ (reference sequence).

The chain couples TRBV7-9 to TRBJ2-3, with D possibly matching TRBD1 (6 bases). This CDR3 comprises 16 residues. V lost 4 bases to trimming and J lost 4 bases, with 18 bases between them. CDR1 SEHNR and CDR2 FQNEAQ come from the germline V gene (reference sequence). This CDR3 is CASSSPGAREADTQYF. The DNA of the CDR3 is TGTGCCAGCAGCTCACCAGGGGCTAGAGAAGCAGATACGCAGTATTTT.

The chain links TRBV18 to TRBJ2-2; D not certain. The germline V and J ends were trimmed by 2 bases and 2 bases, with 6 bases remaining between them. Per the germline V gene, CDR1 is KGHSH and CDR2 is LQKENI. There are 14 residues in the CDR3. The CDR3: CASSPGINTGELFF. CDR3 DNA sequence: TGTGCCAGCTCACCAGGGATCAACACCGGGGAGCTGTTTTTT.

The rearrangement links TRBV13 to TRBJ2-7, with 9 bases identical to TRBD2. V was clipped by 3 bases and J by 5 bases; unmatched bases: 2. This CDR3 contains 13 residues. From germline, CDR1 is PRHDT and CDR2 FYEKMQ (reference sequence). The CDR3 sequence is CASSLGLANEQYF. CDR3 bases: TGTGCCAGCAGCTTGGGACTAGCCAACGAGCAGTACTTC. Together with reference TRBV13 and TRBJ2-7, the CDR3 gives the full variable domain: AAGVIQSPRHLIKEKRETATLKCYPIPRHDTVYWYQQGPGQDPQFLISFYEKMQSDKGSIPDRFSAQQFSDYHSELNMSSLELGDSALYFCASSLGLANEQYFGPGTRLTVT.

This clone was found once. The chain couples TRBV19 to TRBJ1-1; 10 bases agree with TRBD1. The CDR3 spans 17 residues. With 3 bases clipped from V and 2 bases from J, the junction kept 9 bases outside the gene matches. The germline gives CDR1 LNHDA, CDR2 SQIVND (reference sequence). The DNA for the CDR3 is TGTGCCAGTAGTATCGGTCCTGGGACAGGGGTTAACACTGAAGCTTTCTTT. Amino acid sequence: CASSIGPGTGVNTEAFF.

This chain connects TRBV5-1 to TRBJ2-1; possibly TRBD2 for D (5 bases). Germline V gene sequence: CDR1 SGHRS, CDR2 YFSETQ. CDR3 length: 14 residues. V shed 2 bases and J shed 5 bases, with 11 bases lying between them. As DNA, the CDR3 is TGCGCCAGCAGCTTAGAGGGAGCGCACAATGAGCAGTTCTTC. This codes for CASSLEGAHNEQFF.

This chain joins TRBV6-6 and TRBJ2-2; unclear D gene. V was pared by 5 bases and J by 4 bases, with 11 bases between. The CDR3 covers 14 residues. The germline CDR1 and CDR2 sequences are MNHNY and SVGAGI (reference sequence). The CDR3 coding sequence is TGTGCCAGCAGTCCCCTAGTATTCACCGGGGAGCTGTTTTTT. It yields the protein CASSPLVFTGELFF.

This clone has a single count. The chain recombines TRBV19 with TRBJ2-1; possible D gene TRBD2, 5 bases. V shed 1 base and J shed 2 bases, with 9 bases lying between them. The CDR3 is 15 residues long. Germline CDR1 reads LNHDA; CDR2 reads SQIVND (reference sequence). The CDR3 region has the DNA TGTGCCAGTAGTATAGTGACGGGGACCTACAATGAGCAGTTCTTC. Amino acid sequence: CASSIVTGTYNEQFF.

V is TRBV5-1 and J is TRBJ2-5; 7 bases agree with TRBD1. There are 15 residues in the CDR3. V lost 0 bases to trimming and J lost 0 bases; unmatched junction nucleotides: 2. The germline CDR1 and CDR2 sequences are SGHRS and YFSETQ. The CDR3 here is CASSLGQGNQETQYF. The DNA for the CDR3 is TGCGCCAGCAGCTTGGGACAGGGCAACCAAGAGACCCAGTACTTC.

This chain joins TRBV7-2 and TRBJ2-3; 8 bases agree with TRBD2. From germline, CDR1 is SGHTA and CDR2 FQGNSA. The CDR3 covers 15 residues. With 4 bases clipped from V and 2 bases from J, the junction kept 5 bases outside the gene matches. This CDR3 reads CASSYTGGFTDTQYF. DNA of the CDR3: TGTGCCAGCAGCTACACGGGGGGGTTCACAGATACGCAGTATTTT.

V and J are TRBV7-3 and TRBJ2-2, with 8 bases that match TRBD2. Looked up from germline, CDR1 is SGHTA and CDR2 is FQGTGA. The J segment lost 5 bases and the V segment lost 8 bases, leaving 10 bases of the junction unmatched. There are 15 residues in the CDR3. The CDR3 DNA is TGTGCCAGCTCCGGGGGTAGCGGGGCTACCGGGGAGCTGTTTTTT. Its protein product is CASSGGSGATGELFF.

V gene TRBV15 combines with J gene TRBJ2-2; 9 positions agree with TRBD1. Germline CDR1 is LNHNV and CDR2 is YYDKDF (reference sequence). Unmatched junction bases numbered 3, after V lost 5 bases and J lost 2 bases. The CDR3 runs 15 residues. CDR3 sequence (DNA): TGTGCCACCAGCCGGGGACAGGGAAACACCGGGGAGCTGTTTTTT. Encoded protein: CATSRGQGNTGELFF. Variable domain in full (rest from reference TRBV15 and TRBJ2-2): DAMVIQNPRYQVTQFGKPVTLSCSQTLNHNVMYWYQQKSSQAPKLLFHYYDKDFNNEADTPDNFQSRRPNTSFCFLDIRSPGLGDTAMYLCATSRGQGNTGELFFGEGSRLTVL.

The V call is TRBV19, the J call TRBJ1-5; weak D call: TRBD1 (5 bases). V shed 5 bases and J shed 1 base, with 9 bases lying between them. Looked up from germline, CDR1 is LNHDA and CDR2 is SQIVND (reference sequence). The CDR3 spans 14 residues. The CDR3 sequence: CASSWDGSNQPQHF. In DNA form, the CDR3 reads TGTGCCAGTAGTTGGGACGGAAGCAATCAGCCCCAGCATTTT.

The J gene is TRBJ2-7, the V gene TRBV9; D is possibly TRBD2 (6 bases). The CDR3 loop spans 15 amino acids. V lost 4 bases, J lost 3 bases, and 17 bases lay in between. Per the germline V gene, CDR1 is SGDLS and CDR2 is YYNGEE. The CDR3 loop is CASSPQEGAYYEQYF. CDR3 nucleotide sequence: TGTGCCAGCAGCCCTCAGGAGGGAGCTTACTACGAGCAGTACTTC.

J is TRBJ2-4 and V is TRBV27, with 9 bases matching TRBD2. V shed 3 bases and J 6 bases; nucleotides not matched to a gene: 12. The germline CDR1 and CDR2 sequences are MNHEY and SMNVEV (reference sequence). This CDR3 region has 17 residues. The CDR3 is CASSFSAGGPSSNIQYF. DNA for the CDR3: TGTGCCAGCAGTTTCTCGGCGGGAGGGCCCAGTTCAAACATTCAGTACTTC.

The chain carries TRBV5-8 and TRBJ1-5; the match to TRBD1 covers 7 bases. The CDR3 sequence is 15 residues long. The V gene end was trimmed by 1 base and the J gene end by 4 bases; junction bases not matched to a gene: 5. CDR1 is SGHTS and CDR2 is YDEGEE in the germline V gene. CDR3 sequence (DNA): TGTGCCAGCAGCTTGCTACAGGGGCCGAATCAGCCCCAGCATTTT. It yields the protein CASSLLQGPNQPQHF.

J is TRBJ2-7 and V is TRBV5-8; 8 bases map to TRBD1. Germline V lookup: CDR1 SGHTS, CDR2 YDEGEE. J was trimmed by 3 bases and V by 4 bases; bases with no gene match: 9. There are 15 residues in the CDR3. CDR3 sequence reads: CASSLQTGDLYEQYF. The CDR3 bases are TGTGCCAGCAGCCTTCAGACAGGGGACCTCTACGAGCAGTACTTC.

The chain combines TRBV30 with TRBJ2-3, with TRBD2 matching 10 bases. The CDR3 length is 11 residues. V lost 2 bases to trimming and J lost 14 bases; unmatched junction nucleotides: 4. The germline gives CDR1 GTSNPN, CDR2 SVGIG (reference sequence). The CDR3, as DNA: TGTGCCTGGAGTAGCGGGGGGGGGTTGTATTTT. Encoded protein: CAWSSGGGLYF. The full variable domain, rest sourced from reference TRBV30 and TRBJ2-3, is SQTIHQWPATLVQPVGSPLSLECTVEGTSNPNLYWYRQAAGRGLQLLFYSVGIGQISSEVPQNLSASRPQDRQFILSSKKLLLSDSGFYLCAWSSGGGLYFGPGTRLTVL.

This chain joins TRBV21-1 and TRBJ2-7; TRBD2, as called in the table, went unchecked against the DNA. TRBV21-1 is an annotated pseudogene. This CDR3 has 18 amino acids. CDR3 in DNA: TGTGCCAGCAGCAAAGGTGGTAGTTTATCTGGGGGGTCCTACGAGCAGTACTTC. Encoded protein: CASSKGGSLSGGSYEQYF.

This clone was detected only once. This rearrangement joins TRBV7-2 to TRBJ2-1; TRBD2 aligns across 9 bases. The J segment lost 14 bases and the V segment lost 4 bases, leaving 24 bases of the junction unmatched. Germline V gives CDR1 SGHTA, CDR2 FQGNSA. CDR3 length: 18 amino acids. In DNA form, the CDR3 reads TGTGCCAGCAGCTCAGCCTCGACAGGTCTAGCGGGATGGTCCTGGGAGTTCTTC. Amino acids: CASSSASTGLAGWSWEFF. Complete variable domain (other parts from reference TRBV7-2 and TRBJ2-1): GAGVSQSPSNKVTEKGKDVELRCDPISGHTALYWYRQSLGQGLEFLIYFQGNSAPDKSGLPSDRFSAERTGGSVSTLTIQRTQQEDSAVYLCASSSASTGLAGWSWEFFGPGTRLTVL.

This clone was detected once. J is TRBJ2-5 and V is TRBV9; D is perhaps TRBD1 or TRBD2 (5 bases each). From germline, CDR1 is SGDLS and CDR2 YYNGEE. The CDR3 spans 14 residues. Trimming removed 3 bases at V and 2 bases at J, with 11 bases between. CDR3 residues: CASSDRDGQETQYF. DNA for the CDR3: TGTGCCAGCAGCGACCGGGACGGACAAGAGACCCAGTACTTC.